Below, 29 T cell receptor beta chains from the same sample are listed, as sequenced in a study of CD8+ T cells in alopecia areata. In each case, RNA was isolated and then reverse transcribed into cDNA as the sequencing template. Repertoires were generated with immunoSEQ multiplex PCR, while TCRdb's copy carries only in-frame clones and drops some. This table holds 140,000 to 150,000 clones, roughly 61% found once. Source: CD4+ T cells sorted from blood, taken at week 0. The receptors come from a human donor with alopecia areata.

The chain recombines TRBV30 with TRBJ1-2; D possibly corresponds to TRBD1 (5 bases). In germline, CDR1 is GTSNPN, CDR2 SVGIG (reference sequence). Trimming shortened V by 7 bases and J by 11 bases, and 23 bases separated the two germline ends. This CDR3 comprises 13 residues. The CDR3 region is CASSVGGAGEYTF. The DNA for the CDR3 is TGTGCCTCGTCGGTTGGTGGGGCAGGAGAATACACCTTC.

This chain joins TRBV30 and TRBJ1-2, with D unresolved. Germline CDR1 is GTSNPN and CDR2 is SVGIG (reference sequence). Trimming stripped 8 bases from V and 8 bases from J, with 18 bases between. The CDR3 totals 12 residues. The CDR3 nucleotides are TGTGCCAGCAGCCTAATGGAGGGAGGCTACACCTTC. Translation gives CASSLMEGGYTF.

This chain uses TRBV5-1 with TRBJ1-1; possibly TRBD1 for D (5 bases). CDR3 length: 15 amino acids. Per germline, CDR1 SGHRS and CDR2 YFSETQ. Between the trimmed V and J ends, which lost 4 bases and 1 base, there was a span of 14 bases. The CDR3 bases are TGCGCCAGCAGCCCGTCGGCAGGGCAGAACACTGAAGCTTTCTTT. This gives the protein CASSPSAGQNTEAFF.

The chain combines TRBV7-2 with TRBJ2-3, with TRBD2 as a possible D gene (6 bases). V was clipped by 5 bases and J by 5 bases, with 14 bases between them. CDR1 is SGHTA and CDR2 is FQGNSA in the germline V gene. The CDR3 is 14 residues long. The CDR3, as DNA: TGTGCCAGCAGCCTGAGCGGGTTAAGAGATACGCAGTATTTT. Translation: CASSLSGLRDTQYF.

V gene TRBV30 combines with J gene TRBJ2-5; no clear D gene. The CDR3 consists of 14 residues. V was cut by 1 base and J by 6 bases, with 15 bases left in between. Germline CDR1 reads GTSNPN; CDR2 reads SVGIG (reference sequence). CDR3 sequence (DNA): TGTGCCTGGAGTGGGCCCCCAGCCCCGAAGACCCAGTACTTC. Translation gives CAWSGPPAPKTQYF.

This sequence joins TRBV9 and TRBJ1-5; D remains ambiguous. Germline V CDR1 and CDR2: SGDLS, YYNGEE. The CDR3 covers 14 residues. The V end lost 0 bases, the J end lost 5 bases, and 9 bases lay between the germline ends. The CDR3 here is CASSVDVGDQPQHF. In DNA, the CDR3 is TGTGCCAGCAGCGTAGATGTCGGGGATCAGCCCCAGCATTTT.

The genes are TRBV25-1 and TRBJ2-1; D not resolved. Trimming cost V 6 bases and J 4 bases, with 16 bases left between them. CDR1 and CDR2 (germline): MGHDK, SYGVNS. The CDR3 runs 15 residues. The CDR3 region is CASSHAVGHYNEQFF. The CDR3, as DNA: TGTGCCAGCAGCCACGCAGTTGGTCATTACAATGAGCAGTTCTTC.

As DNA, the CDR3 is TGTGCCAGCAGCTCGGGGGTGGGGCAGTTCTTC. Its translation is CASSSGVGQFF. V gene TRBV7-6 combines with J gene TRBJ2-1; perhaps TRBD2 as D (6 bases). From germline, CDR1 is SGHVS and CDR2 FNYEAQ. The length of the CDR3 is 11 residues. V was clipped by 4 bases and J by 12 bases, with 10 bases between them.

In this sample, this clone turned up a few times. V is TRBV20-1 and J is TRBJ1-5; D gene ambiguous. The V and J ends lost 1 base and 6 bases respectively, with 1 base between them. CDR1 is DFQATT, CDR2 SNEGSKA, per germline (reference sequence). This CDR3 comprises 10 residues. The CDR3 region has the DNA TGCAGTGCTAGAGGTCAGCCCCAGCATTTT. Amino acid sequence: CSARGQPQHF.

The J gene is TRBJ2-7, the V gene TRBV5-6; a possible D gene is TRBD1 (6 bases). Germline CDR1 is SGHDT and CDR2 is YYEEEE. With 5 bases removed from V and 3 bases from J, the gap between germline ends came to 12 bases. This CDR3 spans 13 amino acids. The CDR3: CASRRQDFYEQYF. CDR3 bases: TGTGCCAGCAGAAGACAGGATTTCTACGAGCAGTACTTC.

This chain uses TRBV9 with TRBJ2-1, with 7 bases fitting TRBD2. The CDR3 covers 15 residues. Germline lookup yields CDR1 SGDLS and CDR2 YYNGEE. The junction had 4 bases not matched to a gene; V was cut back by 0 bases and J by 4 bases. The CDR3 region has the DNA TGTGCCAGCAGCGTAGGGGCGGGAGAATACAATGAGCAGTTCTTC. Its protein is CASSVGAGEYNEQFF.

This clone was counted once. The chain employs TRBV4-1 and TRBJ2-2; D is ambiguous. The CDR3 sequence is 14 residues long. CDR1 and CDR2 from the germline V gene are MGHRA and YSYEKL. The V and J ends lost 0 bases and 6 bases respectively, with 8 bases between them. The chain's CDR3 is CASSQDLYPGELFF. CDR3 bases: TGCGCCAGCAGCCAAGATCTTTACCCCGGGGAGCTGTTTTTT.

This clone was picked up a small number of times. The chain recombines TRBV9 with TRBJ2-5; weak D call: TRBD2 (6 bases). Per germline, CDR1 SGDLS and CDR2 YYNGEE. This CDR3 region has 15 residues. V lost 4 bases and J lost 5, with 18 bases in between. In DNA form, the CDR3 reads TGTGCCAGCAGCATCGCCGGGACTGGCATGGAGACCCAGTACTTC. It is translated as CASSIAGTGMETQYF.

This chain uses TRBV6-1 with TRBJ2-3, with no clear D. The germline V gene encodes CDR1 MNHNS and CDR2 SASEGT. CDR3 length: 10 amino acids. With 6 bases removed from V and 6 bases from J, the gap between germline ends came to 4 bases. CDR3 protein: CASRGDTQYF. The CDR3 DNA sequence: TGTGCCAGCAGGGGGGATACGCAGTATTTT.

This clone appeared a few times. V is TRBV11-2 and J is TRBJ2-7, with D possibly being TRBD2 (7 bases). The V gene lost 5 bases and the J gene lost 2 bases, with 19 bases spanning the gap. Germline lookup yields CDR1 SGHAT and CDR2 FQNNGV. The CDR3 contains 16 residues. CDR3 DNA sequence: TGTGCCAGCAGCCTCATAAGGGGGGGACAAGCCTACGAGCAGTACTTC. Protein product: CASSLIRGGQAYEQYF. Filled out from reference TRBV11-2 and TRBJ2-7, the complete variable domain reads EAGVAQSPRYKIIEKRQSVAFWCNPISGHATLYWYQQILGQGPKLLIQFQNNGVVDDSQLPKDRFSAERLKGVDSTLKIQPAKLEDSAVYLCASSLIRGGQAYEQYFGPGTRLTVT.

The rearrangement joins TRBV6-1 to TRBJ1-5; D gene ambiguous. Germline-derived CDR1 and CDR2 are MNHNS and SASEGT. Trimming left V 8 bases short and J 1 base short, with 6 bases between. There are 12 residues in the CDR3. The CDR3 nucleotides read TGTGCCAGCGGGAAGAGCAATCAGCCCCAGCATTTT. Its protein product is CASGKSNQPQHF.

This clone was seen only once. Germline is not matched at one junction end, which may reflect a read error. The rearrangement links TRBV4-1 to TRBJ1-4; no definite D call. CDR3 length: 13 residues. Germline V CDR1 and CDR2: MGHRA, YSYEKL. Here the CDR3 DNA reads TGCGCCAGCAGCCGAGCTCTTAATGAGAAACTGTTTTTT. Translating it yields CASSRALNEKLFF.

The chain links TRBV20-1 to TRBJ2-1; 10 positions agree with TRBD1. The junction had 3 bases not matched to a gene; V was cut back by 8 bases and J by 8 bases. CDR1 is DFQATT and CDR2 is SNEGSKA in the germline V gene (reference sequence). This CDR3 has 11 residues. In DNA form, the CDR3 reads TGCAGTAGGGACAGGGGCTATGAGCAGTTCTTC. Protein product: CSRDRGYEQFF.

CDR3 protein: CASSGALGIAKNIQYF. As DNA, the CDR3 is TGTGCCAGCAGTGGGGCCCTCGGGATAGCCAAAAACATTCAGTACTTC. The chain uses TRBV2 and TRBJ2-4, with D perhaps TRBD2 (5 bases). The CDR3 covers 16 residues. Germline loops: CDR1 SNHLY, CDR2 FYNNEI. Trimming left V 4 bases short and J 0 bases short, with 13 bases between.

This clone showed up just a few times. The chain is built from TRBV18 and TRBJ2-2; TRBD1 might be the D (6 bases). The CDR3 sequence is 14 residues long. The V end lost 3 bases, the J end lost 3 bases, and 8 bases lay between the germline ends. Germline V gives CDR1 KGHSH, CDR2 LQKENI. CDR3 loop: CASSPYRDTGELFF. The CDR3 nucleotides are TGTGCCAGCTCACCCTACAGGGACACCGGGGAGCTGTTTTTT.

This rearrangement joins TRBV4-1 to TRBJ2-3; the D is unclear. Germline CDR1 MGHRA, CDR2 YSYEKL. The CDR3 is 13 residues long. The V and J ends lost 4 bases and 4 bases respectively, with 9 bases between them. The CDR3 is CASSRVVADTQYF. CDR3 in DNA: TGCGCCAGCAGCCGAGTAGTTGCAGATACGCAGTATTTT.

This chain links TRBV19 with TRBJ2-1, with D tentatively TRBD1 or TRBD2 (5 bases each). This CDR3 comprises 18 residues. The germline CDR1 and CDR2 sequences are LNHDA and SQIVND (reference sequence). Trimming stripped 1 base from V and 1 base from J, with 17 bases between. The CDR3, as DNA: TGTGCCAGTAGTATAGGCCGACAGCTCCTAGCATCCTACAATGAGCAGTTCTTC. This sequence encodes CASSIGRQLLASYNEQFF. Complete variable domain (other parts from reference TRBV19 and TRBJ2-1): DGGITQSPKYLFRKEGQNVTLSCEQNLNHDAMYWYRQDPGQGLRLIYYSQIVNDFQKGDIAEGYSVSREKKESFPLTVTSAQKNPTAFYLCASSIGRQLLASYNEQFFGPGTRLTVL.

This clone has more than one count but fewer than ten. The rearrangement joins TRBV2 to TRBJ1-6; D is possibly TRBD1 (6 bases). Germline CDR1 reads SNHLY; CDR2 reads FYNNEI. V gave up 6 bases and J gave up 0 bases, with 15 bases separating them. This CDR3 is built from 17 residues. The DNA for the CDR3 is TGTGCCAGCAGCGCCCCCGGACAGAGCTCCTATAATTCACCCCTCCACTTT. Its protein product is CASSAPGQSSYNSPLHF.

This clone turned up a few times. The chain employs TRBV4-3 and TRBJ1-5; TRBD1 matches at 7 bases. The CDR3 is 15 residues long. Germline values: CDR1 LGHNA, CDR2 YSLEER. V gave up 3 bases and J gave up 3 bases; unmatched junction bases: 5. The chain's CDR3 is CASSQNTGANQPQHF. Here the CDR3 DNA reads TGCGCCAGCAGCCAGAACACAGGGGCCAATCAGCCCCAGCATTTT.

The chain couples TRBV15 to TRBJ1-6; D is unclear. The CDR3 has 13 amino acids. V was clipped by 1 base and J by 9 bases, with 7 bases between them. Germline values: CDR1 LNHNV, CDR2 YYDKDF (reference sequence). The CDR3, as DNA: TGTGCCACCAGCAGAGGAGGTTTTTCACCCCTCCACTTT. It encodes CATSRGGFSPLHF.

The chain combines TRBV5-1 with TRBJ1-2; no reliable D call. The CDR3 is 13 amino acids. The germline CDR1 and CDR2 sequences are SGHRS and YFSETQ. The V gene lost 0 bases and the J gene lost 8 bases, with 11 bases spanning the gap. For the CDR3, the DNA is TGCGCCAGCAGCTTGGACCAGTTCTTAGGCTACACCTTC. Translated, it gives CASSLDQFLGYTF.

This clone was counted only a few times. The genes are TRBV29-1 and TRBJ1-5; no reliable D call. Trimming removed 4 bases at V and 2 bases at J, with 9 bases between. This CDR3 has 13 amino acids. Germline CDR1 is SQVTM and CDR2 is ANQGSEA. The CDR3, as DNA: TGCAGCGTTGGTTTCACCCGCAATCAGCCCCAGCATTTT. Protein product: CSVGFTRNQPQHF.

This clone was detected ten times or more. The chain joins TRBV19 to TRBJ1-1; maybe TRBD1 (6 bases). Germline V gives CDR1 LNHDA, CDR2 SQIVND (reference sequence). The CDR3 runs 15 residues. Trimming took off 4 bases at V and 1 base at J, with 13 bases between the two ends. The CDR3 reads CASSTADRWNTEAFF. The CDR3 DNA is TGTGCCAGTAGTACCGCTGACAGGTGGAACACTGAAGCTTTCTTT. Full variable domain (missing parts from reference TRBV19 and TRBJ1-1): DGGITQSPKYLFRKEGQNVTLSCEQNLNHDAMYWYRQDPGQGLRLIYYSQIVNDFQKGDIAEGYSVSREKKESFPLTVTSAQKNPTAFYLCASSTADRWNTEAFFGQGTRLTVV.

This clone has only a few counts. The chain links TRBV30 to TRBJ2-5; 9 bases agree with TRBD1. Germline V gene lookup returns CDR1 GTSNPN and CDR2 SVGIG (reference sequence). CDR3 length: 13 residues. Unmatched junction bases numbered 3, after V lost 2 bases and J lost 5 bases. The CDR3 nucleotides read TGTGCCTGGAGTACAGACAGGGGGGAGACCCAGTACTTC. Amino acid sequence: CAWSTDRGETQYF.